The 16 T cell receptor beta chains presented below share a single source sample, sequenced in a study of blood T cells in healthy people across ages. Combining a sample-barcoded 5' primer with a J-beta primer mix, a second PCR ran for roughly 7 to 12 cycles. Each CDR3 protein gets one entry after TCRdb re-called the 5' RACE reads with MiXCR. This sample has more than 1 million distinct CDR3 sequences, with over 35% found just once. The sequenced material came from blood. These receptors all stem from a woman in her sixties in good health.

The chain links TRBV20-1 to TRBJ2-7; TRBD1 matches 10 bases. With V trimmed by 4 bases and J by 10 bases, 16 bases remained unmatched. CDR1 and CDR2 (germline): DFQATT, SNEGSKA (reference sequence). This CDR3 region has 15 residues. The CDR3 is CSATVDRGQAGVQYF. The CDR3 DNA is TGCAGTGCTACCGTAGACAGGGGGCAGGCTGGGGTCCAGTACTTC.

This clonotype was seen a single time. The chain combines TRBV27 with TRBJ1-5; unclear D gene. Per germline, CDR1 MNHEY and CDR2 SMNVEV (reference sequence). This CDR3 is built from 13 residues. V lost 5 bases to trimming and J lost 7 bases, with 12 bases between them. The CDR3 nucleotides are TGTGCCAGCAGTGCCGGAATGTTGCAGCCCCAGCATTTT. Residues: CASSAGMLQPQHF.

The V gene is TRBV3-1, the J gene TRBJ2-3; 7 nucleotides align to TRBD2. This CDR3 is built from 18 residues. Losses at the gene ends were 1 base for V and 1 base for J; bases not matched to a gene: 11. Per germline, CDR1 LGHDT and CDR2 YNNKEL (reference sequence). The CDR3, as DNA: TGTGCCAGCAGCCAAGGCTTACCGGGCGGGAGACGCACAGATACGCAGTATTTT. It translates to CASSQGLPGGRRTDTQYF.

V is TRBV20-1 and J is TRBJ1-5, with TRBD1 matching 9 bases. Germline V gene sequence: CDR1 DFQATT, CDR2 SNEGSKA (reference sequence). J gave up 3 bases and V 3 bases, and 3 bases lay outside the gene matches. The CDR3 sequence is 14 residues long. CDR3 region: CSARTGGDNQPQHF. The CDR3 nucleotides read TGCAGTGCTAGGACAGGGGGTGACAATCAGCCCCAGCATTTT.

The CDR3 nucleotides read TGTGCCAGCAGGCGACTAGCGGGAGAGTACGAGCAGTACTTC. Its protein is CASRRLAGEYEQYF. The rearrangement joins TRBV11-2 to TRBJ2-7; 12 bases align to TRBD2. The V gene's germline CDR1 is SGHAT and CDR2 FQNNGV. The CDR3 contains 14 residues. V dropped 6 bases and J dropped 4; count of bases not matched to a gene: 4.

This clonotype was found once. The V gene is TRBV4-1, the J gene TRBJ2-7; no clear D. Germline CDR1 reads MGHRA; CDR2 reads YSYEKL. This CDR3 has 14 residues. Trimming shortened V by 4 bases and J by 0 bases, and 10 bases separated the two germline ends. The CDR3 loop is CASSPIQSSYEQYF. The CDR3, as DNA: TGCGCCAGCAGCCCTATACAGAGCTCCTACGAGCAGTACTTC.

The chain carries TRBV5-1 and TRBJ2-2; the match to TRBD2 covers 13 bases. The germline V gene has CDR1 SGHRS and CDR2 YFSETQ. V lost 1 base to trimming and J lost 7 bases; unmatched junction nucleotides: 4. This CDR3 is built from 16 residues. CDR3 in amino acids: CASSLLTSGRSGELFF. The CDR3 coding sequence is TGCGCCAGCAGCTTGTTGACTAGCGGGAGGAGCGGGGAGCTGTTTTTT. The full variable domain, completed using reference TRBV5-1 and TRBJ2-2, is KAGVTQTPRYLIKTRGQQVTLSCSPISGHRSVSWYQQTPGQGLQFLFEYFSETQRNKGNFPGRFSGRQFSNSRSEMNVSTLELGDSALYLCASSLLTSGRSGELFFGEGSRLTVL.

At least ten counts were recorded for this clonotype. V gene TRBV6-5 combines with J gene TRBJ1-2, with TRBD1 matching over 9 bases. The CDR3 totals 15 residues. After removal of 6 bases from V and 1 base from J, the junction contained 6 bases not matched to a gene. The germline V gene has CDR1 MNHEY and CDR2 SVGAGI. This CDR3 reads CASSPDRGDNYGYTF. In DNA, the CDR3 is TGTGCCAGCAGCCCTGACAGGGGGGATAACTATGGCTACACCTTC.

The chain recombines TRBV7-9 with TRBJ2-5, with D tentatively TRBD1 (6 bases). CDR1 and CDR2 from the germline V gene are SEHNR and FQNEAQ (reference sequence). The CDR3 runs to 14 residues. V gave up 4 bases and J gave up 4 bases, with 13 bases separating them. Here the CDR3 reads CASSSPNRAETQYF. In DNA, the CDR3 is TGTGCCAGCAGCTCCCCTAACAGGGCAGAGACCCAGTACTTC.

The CDR3 sequence is CASSSGAGRGAYEQYF. The CDR3 nucleotides are TGTGCCAGCAGCTCTGGCGCTGGGCGGGGAGCCTACGAGCAGTACTTC. The rearrangement joins TRBV7-8 to TRBJ2-7, with a weak D call TRBD2 (6 bases). The CDR3 extends over 16 amino acids. V was trimmed by 4 bases and J by 2 bases, leaving 18 bases between them. Germline CDR1 SGHVS, CDR2 FQNEAQ.

This sequence joins TRBV5-5 and TRBJ1-4; 9 nucleotides line up with TRBD1. The CDR3 runs 15 residues. Germline-derived CDR1 and CDR2 are SGHKS and YYEKEE (reference sequence). The V gene end was trimmed by 3 bases and the J gene end by 7 bases; junction bases not matched to a gene: 7. The CDR3 DNA reads TGTGCCAGCAGCTATGGGGACAGGGAGATTGAAAAACTGTTTTTT. Translation gives CASSYGDREIEKLFF.

This clonotype appeared a few times. This chain uses TRBV29-1 with TRBJ1-2, with 7 bases that match TRBD1. The CDR3 spans 12 residues. The trim removed 7 bases at V and 5 bases at J, leaving 7 bases unmatched. The germline gives CDR1 SQVTM, CDR2 ANQGSEA. The CDR3 here is CSARTGLYGYTF. The CDR3 bases are TGCAGCGCCCGGACAGGACTGTATGGCTACACCTTC. The full variable domain, its missing parts supplied by reference TRBV29-1 and TRBJ1-2, is SAVISQKPSRDICQRGTSLTIQCQVDSQVTMMFWYRQQPGQSLTLIATANQGSEATYESGFVIDKFPISRPNLTFSTLTVSNMSPEDSSIYLCSARTGLYGYTFGSGTRLTVV.

This clonotype was counted between two and nine times. V usage is TRBV15 and J usage is TRBJ2-3; weak D call: TRBD1 (5 bases). V gave up 0 bases and J gave up 3 bases, with 16 bases separating them. This CDR3 region has 17 residues. CDR1 and CDR2 from the germline V gene are LNHNV and YYDKDF (reference sequence). CDR3 in DNA: TGTGCCACCAGCAGAGATATCGAGTGGGGCGGAACAGATACGCAGTATTTT. It yields the protein CATSRDIEWGGTDTQYF.

This clonotype has at least ten counts. This chain connects TRBV25-1 to TRBJ2-7; TRBD2 is a possible D gene (5 bases). There are 14 residues in the CDR3. Trimming removed 3 bases from V and 6 bases from J, with 15 bases in between. Germline CDR1 is MGHDK and CDR2 is SYGVNS. For the CDR3, the DNA is TGTGCCAGCAGTGAGCCCCGGGATGCTGCCGAGCAGTACTTC. This codes for CASSEPRDAAEQYF.

This clonotype was counted a few times. The genes are TRBV10-3 and TRBJ2-7; TRBD1 agrees at 7 bases. Looked up from germline, CDR1 is ENHRY and CDR2 is SYGVKD. V shed 4 bases, J shed 3 bases, and the junction held 12 bases outside the gene matches. This CDR3 is 16 amino acids long. In nucleotides, the CDR3 is TGTGCCATCAGTGGACAGGGTACGCAAGCCCTCTACGAGCAGTACTTC. This translates into CAISGQGTQALYEQYF.

For the CDR3, the DNA is TGTGCCAGCAGTTGGCGGGAGACGGAGACCCAGTACTTC. This codes for CASSWRETETQYF. The chain recombines TRBV12-3 or TRBV12-4 with TRBJ2-5; 7 nucleotides line up with TRBD2. V shed 4 bases, J shed 5 bases, and the junction held 4 bases outside the gene matches. The CDR3 loop spans 13 amino acids.